This is a list of T cell receptor beta chains from one sample in a study of vaccination and CD4 T cells after COVID-19. The antigens of these receptors remain unknown. TCRdb called the PCR reads again in MiXCR, with one record for every CDR3 protein. Of 17,000 or so distinct CDR3 sequences listed, just under 55% were seen once; the top ten hold roughly 9%. Material for sequencing was CD4+ T cells from blood, cultured in vitro. These TCRs come from a human donor who had recovered from COVID-19. The CDR3 runs from the conserved cysteine through the conserved F or W. A D gene is named only where the DNA matches it firmly. The size entry is marked missing in some rows and otherwise reads once, few, many or a size class.

V gene	D gene	J gene	clone size	CDR3 DNA	CDR3 protein
TRBV30	TRBD1	TRBJ1-5	few	TGTGCCACAAACAGGGGGCCCAATCAGCCCCAGCATTTT	CATNRGPNQPQHF
TRBV2	TRBD2	TRBJ2-1	.	TGTGCCAGCAGTCCAGGGGCTAGCGGGGGATTCTACAATGAGCAGTTCTTC	CASSPGASGGFYNEQFF
TRBV20-1	.	TRBJ1-2	.	TGCAGTGCTAGAGTCTCCGGAGGGGTCCCCGATGGCTACACCTTC	CSARVSGGVPDGYTF
TRBV28	TRBD1	TRBJ2-7	.	TGTGCCAGCAGGGTAGGGGACAGAAACTACGAGCAGTACTTC	CASRVGDRNYEQYF
TRBV20-1	TRBD1	TRBJ2-1	.	TGCAGTGCTAGTGACAGGGTCGATGAGCAGTTCTTC	CSASDRVDEQFF
TRBV11-2	TRBD1	TRBJ1-5	.	TGTGCCAGCAGCCCCGGGACAGTTAGCAATCAGCCCCAGCATTTT	CASSPGTVSNQPQHF
TRBV5-6	.	TRBJ1-2	.	TGTGCCAGCAGCTTGATACAGGGTAACTATGGCTACACCTTC	CASSLIQGNYGYTF
TRBV30	.	TRBJ1-5	few	TGTGCCTGGAGTGGTCCCGGAGGGGGTCAGCCCCAGCATTTT	CAWSGPGGGQPQHF
TRBV6-2/TRBV6-3	TRBD1	TRBJ1-2	few	TGTGCCAGCAGAGACCCCCCAACAGCGGACAGGGTCTATGGCTACACCTTC	CASRDPPTADRVYGYTF
TRBV4-2	TRBD1	TRBJ1-6	.	TGTGCCAGCAGCCAAGATCAAACAGGGGGTACAGGGTCACCCCTCCACTTT	CASSQDQTGGTGSPLHF
TRBV6-5	.	TRBJ1-2	.	TGTGCCAGCAGTTCCCCTCCCCTCTATGGCTACACCTTC	CASSSPPLYGYTF
TRBV6-1	TRBD1	TRBJ2-2	few	TGTGCCAGCAGCCCGGGACAGGGTACAACCGGGGAGCTGTTTTTT	CASSPGQGTTGELFF
TRBV4-1	.	TRBJ1-2	.	TGCGCCAGCAGCCAAGATTATAGACTCCTCGCGAACTATGGCTACACCTTC	CASSQDYRLLANYGYTF
TRBV5-1	TRBD1	TRBJ1-1	.	TGCGCCAGCAGCTTCACAGGGGCGAACACTGAAGCTTTCTTT	CASSFTGANTEAFF
TRBV24-1	TRBD1	TRBJ1-2	few	TGTGCCACCAGTGACGAGGGGGCTATGGGGGGCTATGGCTACACCTTC	CATSDEGAMGGYGYTF
TRBV6-2/TRBV6-3	.	TRBJ2-5	.	TGTGCCAGCAGTTACGGGGAGACCCAGTACTTC	CASSYGETQYF
TRBV3-1	.	TRBJ2-7	.	TGTGCCAGCAGCCTGTCCCACGAGCAGTACTTC	CASSLSHEQYF
TRBV3-1	TRBD2	TRBJ2-5	.	TGTGCCAGCAGTTTTAGCGGGAGGGCCGGGGAGACCCAGTACTTC	CASSFSGRAGETQYF
TRBV24-1	.	TRBJ1-5	.	TGTGCCACCAGTGATTTAGGCGGGAATCAGCCCCAGCATTTT	CATSDLGGNQPQHF
TRBV6-5	TRBD1	TRBJ2-2	.	TGTGCCAGCAGTTACTCCCGGACAGGGCGGAACACCGGGGAGCTGTTTTTT	CASSYSRTGRNTGELFF
TRBV6-5	.	TRBJ1-1	.	TGTGCCAGCAGTTACTGGCTCGGGGCTCATGAAGCTTTCTTT	CASSYWLGAHEAFF
TRBV27	.	TRBJ2-5	.	TGTGCCAGCAGTTTAACGGGAGAGACCCAGTACTTC	CASSLTGETQYF
TRBV6-2/TRBV6-3	TRBD2	TRBJ2-3	.	TGTGCCAGCAGTTACTCGACATATCTGGGGCTAGCGGGAGGGTCAGATACGCAGTATTTT	CASSYSTYLGLAGGSDTQYF
TRBV7-2	.	TRBJ2-7	.	TGTGCCAGCAGCTTCCCGGGCGAGCAGTACTTC	CASSFPGEQYF
TRBV6-2/TRBV6-3	.	TRBJ1-5	.	TGTGCCAGCAGAGTCGGGCAGCGCAATCAGCCCCAGCATTTT	CASRVGQRNQPQHF
TRBV18	.	TRBJ2-5	.	TGTGCCAGCTCACCACCGACAGTCCAAGAGACCCAGTACTTC	CASSPPTVQETQYF
TRBV3-1	.	TRBJ1-1	once	TGTGCCAGCAGCCAATTGAAGGACACGGGGCCTTTCTTT	CASSQLKDTGPFF
TRBV12-3/TRBV12-4	TRBD1	TRBJ1-1	.	TGTGCCAGCAGCCGGACAGGTTACACTGAAGCTTTCTTT	CASSRTGYTEAFF
TRBV20-1	.	TRBJ2-7	.	TGCAGTGCTAGAGATCCCACGACAGGTCCCTACGAGCAGTACTTC	CSARDPTTGPYEQYF
TRBV10-3	.	TRBJ2-3	.	TGTGCCATCAGTGTTGATAGCGTGGATACGCAGTATTTT	CAISVDSVDTQYF
TRBV6-4	.	TRBJ2-5	.	TGTGCCAAAGCGGATGGGGGCTCGGAGGAGACCCAGTACTTC	CAKADGGSEETQYF
TRBV11-2	TRBD1	TRBJ2-5	.	TGTGCCAGCAGCCAAGTGGGACAGGGAATCGCCCAGTACTTC	CASSQVGQGIAQYF
TRBV20-1	TRBD2	TRBJ2-2	once	TGCAGTGCCGGGGGGCTGGGCTTTAGCGGGAGGGGGGACACCGGGGAGCTGTTTTTT	CSAGGLGFSGRGDTGELFF